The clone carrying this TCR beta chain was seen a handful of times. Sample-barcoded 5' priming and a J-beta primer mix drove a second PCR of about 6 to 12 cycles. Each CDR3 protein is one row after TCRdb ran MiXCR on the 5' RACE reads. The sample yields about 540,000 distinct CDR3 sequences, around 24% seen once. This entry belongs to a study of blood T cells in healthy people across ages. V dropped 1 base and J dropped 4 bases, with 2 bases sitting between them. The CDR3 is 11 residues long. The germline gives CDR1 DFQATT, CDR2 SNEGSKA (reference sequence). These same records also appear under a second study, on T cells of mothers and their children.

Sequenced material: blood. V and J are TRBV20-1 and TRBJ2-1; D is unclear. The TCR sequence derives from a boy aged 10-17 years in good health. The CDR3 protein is CSARVYNEQFF. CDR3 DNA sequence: TGCAGTGCTAGAGTTTACAATGAGCAGTTCTTC.